This T cell receptor beta chain appears in the sequencing data of a study of blood T cell repertoires in COVID-19 (dated by TCRdb to the early 2020s). Notes on the research overall: The collaborator samples originated in the United States, Italy and Spain and spanned the acute and convalescent phases of COVID-19. The prospective study material was composed of cDNA or gDNA derived from T cells, B-cell-depleted T cells, or PBMCs. A freely available public database, intended as a resource for researchers studying the immune response to SARS-CoV-2, is where the repertoires were released. Where HLA class I and class II types were available, the types were taken from metadata supplied by the sample provider, not from assay-based typing. Sample metadata almost always included a de-identified subject ID, COVID-19 status, age in years and sex. The dataset comprised deeply sampled blood TCRbeta repertoires from subjects exposed to, actively infected with, or recovered from COVID-19. The samples were drawn from the first 160 participants of the ongoing ImmuneRACE study and from roughly 1,300 subjects provided by 6 global collaborators.

General findings and caveats noted by the study authors: The amount of clinical and demographic metadata varied by source and participant and was provided uncurated.

Points on this clone: Its cognate antigen has yet to be identified. Base-call qualities are not available, and no considerably larger clone is one nucleotide away.

The collaborating institutions used their own protocols to collect whole blood in K2EDTA tubes. For TCRbeta analysis, collaborators shipped samples in one of three forms: frozen whole blood, isolated PBMCs, or DNA extracted from either of those sample types. Trimming costs V 0 bases and J 8 bases, and their ends lie 11 bases apart. Counted from cysteine to phenylalanine, this CDR3 has 15 amino acids. The retained sequence is limited to the CDR3, 45 bases, with the frame set at the first base. For CDR1 and CDR2, the germline V gene lists LGHNA and YNFKEQ. TCRbeta CDR3 regions were amplified from genomic DNA using the immunoSEQ Assay, a bias-controlled multiplex PCR. Per the authors' processing: Nucleated cell counts per sample were estimated from amplification of reference gene primers within the assay. Sequence reads were collapsed and filtered to measure the absolute abundance of every unique TCRbeta CDR3 rearrangement. For each sample, productive Simpson clonality was calculated as the square root of Simpson's diversity index over productive rearrangements. TCRdb retrieved this table from immuneACCESS and kept in-frame rearrangements only. Not all clones are present; in checked studies, unresolved V genes account for under half, and no reason is known for the remainder. The V and J calls and clone size were taken over from that table, and D and trimming were inferred from the DNA. The sample data list 50,000 to 70,000 clones, and around 88% of these were observed just once. The ten largest clones capture around 5% of the sample.

Input material: peripheral blood. This receptor was identified in a man aged 55 to 70 with acute or convalescent COVID-19. The chain was built from TRBV4-2 and TRBJ1-6; the D gene is perhaps TRBD1, on 5 matching bases. The nucleotides are TGTGCCAGCAGCCAAGATTGGGTCAGGGATTCACCCCTCCACTTT. It translates to CASSQDWVRDSPLHF.